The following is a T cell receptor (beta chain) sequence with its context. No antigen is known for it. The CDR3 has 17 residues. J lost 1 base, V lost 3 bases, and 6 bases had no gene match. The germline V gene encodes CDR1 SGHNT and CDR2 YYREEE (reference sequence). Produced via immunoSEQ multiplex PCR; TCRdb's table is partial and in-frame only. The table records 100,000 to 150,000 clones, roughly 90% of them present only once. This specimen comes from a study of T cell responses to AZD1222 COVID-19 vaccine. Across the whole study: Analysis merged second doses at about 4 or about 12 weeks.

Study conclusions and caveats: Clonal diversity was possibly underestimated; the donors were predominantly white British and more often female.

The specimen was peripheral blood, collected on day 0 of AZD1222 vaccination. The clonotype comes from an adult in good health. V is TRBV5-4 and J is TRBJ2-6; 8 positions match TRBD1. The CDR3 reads CASSSDRVLSGANVLTF. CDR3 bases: TGTGCCAGCAGCTCGGACAGGGTCCTTTCTGGGGCCAACGTCCTGACTTTC. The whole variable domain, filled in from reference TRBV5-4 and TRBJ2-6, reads ETGVTQSPTHLIKTRGQQVTLRCSSQSGHNTVSWYQQALGQGPQFIFQYYREEENGRGNFPPRFSGLQFPNYSSELNVNALELDDSALYLCASSSDRVLSGANVLTFGAGSRLTVL.